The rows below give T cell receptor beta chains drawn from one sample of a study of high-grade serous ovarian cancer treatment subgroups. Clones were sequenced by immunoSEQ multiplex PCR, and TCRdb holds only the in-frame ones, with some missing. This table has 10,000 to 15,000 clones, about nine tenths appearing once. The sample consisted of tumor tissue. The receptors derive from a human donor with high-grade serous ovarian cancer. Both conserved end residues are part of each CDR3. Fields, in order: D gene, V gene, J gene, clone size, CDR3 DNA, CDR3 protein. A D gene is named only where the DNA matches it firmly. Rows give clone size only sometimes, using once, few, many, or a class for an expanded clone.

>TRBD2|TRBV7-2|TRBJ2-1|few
TGTGCCAGCAGCTTGAGACTAGCGGGGGAGAATGAGCAGTTCTTC
CASSLRLAGENEQFF
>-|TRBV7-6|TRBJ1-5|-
TGTGCCAGCAGCTTAGCATCCACGGGGCCCCATCAGCCCCAGCATTTT
CASSLASTGPHQPQHF
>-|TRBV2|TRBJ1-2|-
TGTGCCAGCAGTGAACAGGCATTAGCTAACTATGGCTACACCTTC
CASSEQALANYGYTF
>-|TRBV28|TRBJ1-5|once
TGTGCCAGCAGGCCAACCGGGACTGAGACTCAGCCCCAGCATTTT
CASRPTGTETQPQHF
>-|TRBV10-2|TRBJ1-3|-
TGCGCCAGCAGTGATGTGCCCGGAGGTAGAAACACCATATATTTT
CASSDVPGGRNTIYF
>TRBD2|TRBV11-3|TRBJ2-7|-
TGTGCCAGCAGCTTAGCCGGTAGCGGGAGTTCCTACGAGCAGTACTTC
CASSLAGSGSSYEQYF
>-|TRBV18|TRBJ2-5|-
TGTGCCAGCTCACTTACAGCCACCCGAGAGACCCAGTACTTC
CASSLTATRETQYF
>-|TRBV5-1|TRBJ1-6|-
TGCGCCAGCAGCTTAGGGGGGGCTAACAATTCACCCCTCCACTTT
CASSLGGANNSPLHF
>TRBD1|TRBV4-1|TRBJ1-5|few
TGCGCCAGCAGCCAAGATGGAGCGGGACAGGGAAATCAGCCCCAGCATTTT
CASSQDGAGQGNQPQHF
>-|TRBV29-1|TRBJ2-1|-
TGCAGCGTACAGCGGAGCAGGAATGAGCAGTTCTTC
CSVQRSRNEQFF
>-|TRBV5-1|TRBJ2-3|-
TGCGCCAGCAGCTTGGCGGCCAGCAGCACAGATACGCAGTATTTT
CASSLAASSTDTQYF
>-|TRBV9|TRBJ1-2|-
TGTGCCAGCAAGGGGACGAACTATGGCTACACCTTC
CASKGTNYGYTF
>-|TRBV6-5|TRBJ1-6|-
TGTGCCAGCAGTTACGGGGGGTACCCTAATTCACCCCTCCACTTT
CASSYGGYPNSPLHF
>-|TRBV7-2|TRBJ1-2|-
TGTGCCAGCAGCTTAGATACAAGGGCGTTGAACTATGGCTACACCTTC
CASSLDTRALNYGYTF
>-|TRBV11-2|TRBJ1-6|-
TGTGCCAGCAGCCACGGACGGCCTAATTCACCCCTCCACTTT
CASSHGRPNSPLHF
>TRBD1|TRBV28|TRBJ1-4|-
TGTGCCAGCAGTTTGAACAGGGGGGTTTTTGAAAAACTGTTTTTT
CASSLNRGVFEKLFF
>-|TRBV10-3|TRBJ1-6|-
TGTGCCATCACCCCGGACATATCTAGTTCACCCCTCCACTTT
CAITPDISSSPLHF
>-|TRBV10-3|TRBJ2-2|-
TGTGCCGGCTCGGACAGACAAGGGAACACCGGGGAGCTGTTTTTT
CAGSDRQGNTGELFF
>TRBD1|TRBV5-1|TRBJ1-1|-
TGCGCCAGCAGCCTGACAGGGGAGGGCACTGAAGCTTTCTTT
CASSLTGEGTEAFF
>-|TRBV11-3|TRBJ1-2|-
TGTGCCAGCAGCTTAGATCAGCGGGGCTATGGCTACACCTTC
CASSLDQRGYGYTF
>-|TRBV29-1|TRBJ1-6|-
TGCAGCGTCGGAACAGGTCTGGAAGGTTCACCCCTCCACTTT
CSVGTGLEGSPLHF
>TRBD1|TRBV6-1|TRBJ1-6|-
TGTGCCAGCAGAGGACAGGGAGGCGGTTCACCCCTCCACTTT
CASRGQGGGSPLHF
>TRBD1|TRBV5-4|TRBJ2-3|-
TGTGCCAGCAGCTCGGGACAGGCGAGCACAGATACGCAGTATTTT
CASSSGQASTDTQYF
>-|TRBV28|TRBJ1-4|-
TGTGCCAGCACCATGGGACGGGGCACAACTAATGAAAAACTGTTTTTT
CASTMGRGTTNEKLFF
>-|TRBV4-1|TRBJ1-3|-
TGCGCCAGCAGCTCTCAAATGCAGGGTGGAAACACCATATATTTT
CASSSQMQGGNTIYF
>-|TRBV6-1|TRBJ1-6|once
TGTGCCAGCAGCAGAGGGTCGGGGAATTCACCCCTCCACTTT
CASSRGSGNSPLHF
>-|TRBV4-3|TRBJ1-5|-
TGCGCCAGCAGCCAAGAAGGGGGAAACAATCAGCCCCAGCATTTT
CASSQEGGNNQPQHF
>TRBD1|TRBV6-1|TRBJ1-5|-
TGTGCCAGCAGTAGGGACAGGGAGAATAATCAGCCCCAGCATTTT
CASSRDRENNQPQHF
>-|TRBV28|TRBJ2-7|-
TGTGCCAGCAGCCATCAGACTGGAAGCTCCTACGAGCAGTACTTC
CASSHQTGSSYEQYF
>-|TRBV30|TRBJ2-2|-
TGTGCCTGGACACTTCCCAGGGGCGGGGAGCTGTTTTTT
CAWTLPRGGELFF
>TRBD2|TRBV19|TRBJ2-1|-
TGTGCCAGTGGGACTAGCGGGGGGGACAATGAGCAGTTCTTC
CASGTSGGDNEQFF
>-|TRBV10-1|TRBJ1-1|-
TGCGCCAGCAGTGGATCGACGGGAATGAACACTGAAGCTTTCTTT
CASSGSTGMNTEAFF
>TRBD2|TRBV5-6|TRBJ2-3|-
TGTGCCAGCAGCCGGACTAGCGGGGCAGATACGCAGTATTTT
CASSRTSGADTQYF
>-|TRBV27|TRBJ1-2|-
TGTGCCAGCAGGCGGGGCGAGGAGGGCTACACCTTC
CASRRGEEGYTF
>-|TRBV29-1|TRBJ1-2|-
TGCAGCGTTGACGGGGGGCGCGGCTATGGCTACACCTTC
CSVDGGRGYGYTF
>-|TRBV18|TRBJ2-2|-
TGTGCCAGCTCACCCTTTTCCACAGGGAACACCGGGGAGCTGTTTTTT
CASSPFSTGNTGELFF
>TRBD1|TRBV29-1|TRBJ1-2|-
TGCAGCGTTGAAGGTCCGACAGGGGATGGGGGGGTTTATGGCTACACCTTC
CSVEGPTGDGGVYGYTF
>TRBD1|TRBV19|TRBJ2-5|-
TGTGCCGGTAGAGGGGCTGGGACAGCACAAGAGACCCAGTACTTC
CAGRGAGTAQETQYF
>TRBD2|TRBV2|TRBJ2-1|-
TGTGCCAGCAGTGGCGGACTAGTTACCAATGAGCAGTTCTTC
CASSGGLVTNEQFF
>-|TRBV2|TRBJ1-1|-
TGTGCCAGCAGGCGCAGGTTCGCATTGTCCGGGACTGAAGCTTTCTTT
CASRRRFALSGTEAFF
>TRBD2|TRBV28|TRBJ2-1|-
TGTGCCAGCAGCCGTTTAGCGGGGGCGGGTGAGCAGTTCTTC
CASSRLAGAGEQFF
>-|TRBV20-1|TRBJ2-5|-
TGCAGTGCTGGCACGGAGACCCAGTACTTC
CSAGTETQYF
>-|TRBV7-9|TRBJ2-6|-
TGTGCCAGCAGCTTAGTTGCAGGATGGGCTGGGGCCAACGTCCTGACTTTC
CASSLVAGWAGANVLTF
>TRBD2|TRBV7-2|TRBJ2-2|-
TGTGCCAGCAGCTTACTAGCGGGGGACACCGGGGAGCTGTTTTTT
CASSLLAGDTGELFF
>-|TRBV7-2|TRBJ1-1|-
TGTGCCAGCAGCTTTCAGGGAGTTGGGGGCACTGAAGCTTTCTTT
CASSFQGVGGTEAFF
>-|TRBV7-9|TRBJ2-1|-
TGTGCCAGCAGCTTAGCCGGTTGGGGTTACAATGAGCAGTTCTTC
CASSLAGWGYNEQFF
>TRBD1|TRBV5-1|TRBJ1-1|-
TGCGCCAGCAGCGCGGACAGGGGCACTGAAGCTTTCTTT
CASSADRGTEAFF
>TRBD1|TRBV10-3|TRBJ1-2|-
TGTGCCATACAAGGACAGGGTACATCCCATGGCTACACCTTC
CAIQGQGTSHGYTF
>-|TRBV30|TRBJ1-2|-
TGTGCCTGGAGTGTATCGGACCGCTTC
CAWSVSDRF
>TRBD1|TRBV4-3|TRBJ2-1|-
TGCGCCAGCAGCCTGACAGCTGGGACAGGGGTCAATGAGCAGTTCTTC
CASSLTAGTGVNEQFF
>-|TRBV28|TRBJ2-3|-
TGTGCCAGCAGTGATGAATCCACAGATACGCAGTATTTT
CASSDESTDTQYF